The clone carrying this T cell receptor beta chain has just one count. Its antigen is as yet unknown. The record originates from a study of T-cell memory formation after mild COVID-19. TCRdb re-derived calls from the 5' RACE reads in MiXCR, one entry per CDR3 protein. This sample has approximately 240,000 distinct CDR3 sequences, with 16% found just once. Regarding the study as a whole: Clones which contracted sat mainly in CM and EM if CD4+, and in EMRA if CD8+. That cross-reactive memory joined was suggested by some responding clones appearing in pre-infection memory.

Trimming shortened V by 0 bases and J by 5 bases, and 14 bases separated the two germline ends. Germline V gene lookup returns CDR1 DFQATT and CDR2 SNEGSKA (reference sequence). This CDR3 has 15 amino acids. The source material was PBMCs or a T cell subset sorted from them (not recorded which). This sequence originates from a man between 18 and 35 years old who had mild COVID-19 (a few samples of this study predate the infection). Cell type and time point are not known. This chain connects TRBV20-1 to TRBJ2-1; the D gene is possibly TRBD1 (6 bases). This chain's CDR3 is CSARDQAQGHNEQFF. In DNA, the CDR3 is TGCAGTGCTAGAGATCAGGCTCAGGGGCACAATGAGCAGTTCTTC.